This T cell receptor (beta chain) was sequenced in a study of T cells in Graves' hyperthyroidism and ophthalmopathy. This clonotype was detected ten times or more. What it binds is not known. Among the patients, aged 18 to 65, hyperthyroidism was newly diagnosed and had lasted under 2 months. Researchers amplified the TCR beta CDR3 regions from RNA transcripts. A set of HTBI primers served as the primers for a first-round RT-PCR of the TCR CDR3. One entry per CDR3 protein results from TCRdb running MiXCR on the multiplex PCR reads. The table has about 400,000 distinct CDR3 sequences, 15% seen once. General study points: Blood also showed most of the thyroid clonotypes that were expanded above 0.001. Ophthalmopathy, as predicted by the model, came a median approximately 6.5 months after the prediction.

This clonotype was sampled from a woman under 40 with Graves' hyperthyroidism. Sequenced: blood.

CDR3 amino acids: CASRLRETQYF. Here the CDR3 DNA reads TGTGCCAGCAGGCTACGGGAGACCCAGTACTTC. The chain uses TRBV12-3 or TRBV12-4 and TRBJ2-5; D gene ambiguous. CDR3 length equals 11 residues. With 6 bases removed from V and 5 bases from J, the gap between germline ends came to 7 bases.